Reported below is one TCR beta chain. Its antigen is not yet known. The record has no base qualities; no much larger clone is one base away. TCR CDR3 regions were amplified from genomic DNA by multiplex PCR using the deep immunoSEQ assay. Extracted genomic DNA from each cell subset was distributed evenly across all wells of several immunoSEQ 96-well plates, and each plate was treated as a replicate. For unsorted PBMC, each replicate PCR was loaded with 300 ng genomic DNA, equivalent to around 30,000 T cell genomes. Unsorted PBMC genomic DNA was sequenced across ten immunoSEQ deep assay plates. Purified libraries were measured with a Qubit 3.0 fluorometer, size-checked on a Bioanalyzer 2100, and measured again with the KAPA Library Quantification kit. Every immunoSEQ 96-well plate was sequenced on a dedicated single-read 150-cycle Illumina NextSeq 550 flow cell. The source study handled its data this way. Because only junctional sequences without quality scores were contained in the immunoSEQ output, filtering matching that applied to full-length reads could not be performed. To assign V/J genes and CDR3, sequences were annotated using PyIR, a Python wrapper for IgBLAST v1.9, with IMGT germline references. Reads with weak V/J assignments (E-value above 1e-6), missing CDR3, stop codons, out-of-frame junctions, or ambiguous translated residues were removed. V3J clonotypes were defined by identical inferred V gene, J gene, and CDR3 amino acid sequence. Percentage overlap between repertoires was calculated by dividing the number of shared unique clonotypes by the size of the smaller repertoire. Richness of each repertoire was evaluated using RTK rarefaction, the Chao1 estimator, and Recon v2.1 estimates of unobserved clonotypes. TCRdb stores this immuneACCESS table with in-frame sequences only. Part of the clones is absent; in the studies checked, under half of the shortfall reflects unresolved V genes, and no reason is known for the rest. V, J and clone size reflect that table, while D and trimming were determined from the DNA. Recorded for this sample are 450,000 to 500,000 clones; 79% of them occurred a single time. Jointly, the top ten make up 9.5% to 15% of the sample.

The CDR3 sequence holds 13 residues, the cysteine and phenylalanine included. Left in the record is the CDR3 DNA by itself, 39 bases read in frame from the first base. From the germline V gene, CDR1 is ENHRY and CDR2 is SYGVKD. Between the V and J ends, shortened by 1 base and 7 bases respectively, the junction contains 5 bases. The data are from a study of shared clonotypes between healthy human individuals (TCRdb year 2020). For the wider study: The cohort included three men and a couple of women between 18 and 49 years of age. The study deeply sequenced blood TCR repertoires of about 5 healthy adults to estimate repertoire size and the extent of clonotype sharing between individuals. To increase sequencing depth and limit assay-specific biases, different laboratories used diverse techniques to prepare libraries and sequence TCR repertoires. Leukapheresis yielded between about 0.85 and 10 billion PBMCs per donor.

Donors were healthy HIV-negative adults with no recently reported acute infections or vaccinations. Only Caucasian adults living in Nashville, Tennessee, USA were represented among the donors. For unsorted samples, approximately 81 million PBMCs were counted, and genomic DNA was extracted using the QIAamp DNA Blood Mini kit. After blood collection by leukapheresis, PBMCs were isolated using Ficoll-Histopaque density gradient centrifugation and then cryopreserved in the vapor phase of liquid nitrogen. General conclusions and limits of the study: Pairwise subsampling indicated that sequencing depth was expected to affect the degree of clonotype sharing among donors. Only blood was sampled, and tissue TCR repertoires likely differ from those in blood. Because the study included only a small number of donors, the genetic and exposure-history diversity represented was limited.

The sequence links TRBV10-3 to TRBJ1-6, with the D gene not confidently named. Sequencing input: PBMCs. The source of this sequence is a woman aged 40 to 55 in good health. Some clones in this sample may be carry-over from other donors' samples. The encoded CDR3 is CAISELGNSPLHF. The DNA sequence is TGTGCCATCAGTGAGTTGGGGAATTCACCCCTCCACTTT.